A single T cell receptor beta chain is shown here with its context. Using RNA template, CDR3s of TCR alpha and beta were amplified with iRepertoire arm-PCR. One entry per CDR3 protein, called by TCRdb with MiXCR from the multiplex PCR reads. Of about 130,000 distinct CDR3 sequences in the sample, about 25% were seen once. The CDR3 totals 15 residues. Trimming took 1 base from V and 3 from J; bases not matched to a gene: 5. The germline CDR1 and CDR2 sequences are SGHTA and FQGNSA. The data belong to a study of glioma-infiltrating T cells. This receptor was identified in a human donor with low-grade glioma or glioblastoma, undergoing nonglioma brain surgery, or in good health (not recorded which). Sequencing used glioma tissue, nonneoplastic brain tissue, or PBMCs (not recorded which). The rearrangement uses TRBV7-2 and TRBJ2-5, with 7 positions matching TRBD1. The CDR3 sequence: CASSLDRDSKETQYF. As DNA, the CDR3 is TGTGCCAGCAGCTTAGACCGGGACAGCAAAGAGACCCAGTACTTC.